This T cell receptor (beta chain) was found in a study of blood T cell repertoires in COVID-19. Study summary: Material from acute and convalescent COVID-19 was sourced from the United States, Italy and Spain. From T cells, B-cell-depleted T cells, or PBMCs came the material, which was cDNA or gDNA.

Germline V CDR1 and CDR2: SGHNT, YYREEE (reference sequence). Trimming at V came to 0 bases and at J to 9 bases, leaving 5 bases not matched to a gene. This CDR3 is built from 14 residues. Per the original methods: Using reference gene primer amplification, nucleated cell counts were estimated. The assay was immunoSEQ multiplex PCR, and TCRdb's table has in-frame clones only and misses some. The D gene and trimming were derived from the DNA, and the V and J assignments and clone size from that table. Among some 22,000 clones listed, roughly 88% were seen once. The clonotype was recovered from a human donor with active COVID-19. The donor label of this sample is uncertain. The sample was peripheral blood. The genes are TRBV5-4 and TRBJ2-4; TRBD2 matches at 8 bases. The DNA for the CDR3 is TGTGCCAGCAGCTTGGACGGGGGGGTGGTCATTCAGTACTTC. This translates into CASSLDGGVVIQYF.